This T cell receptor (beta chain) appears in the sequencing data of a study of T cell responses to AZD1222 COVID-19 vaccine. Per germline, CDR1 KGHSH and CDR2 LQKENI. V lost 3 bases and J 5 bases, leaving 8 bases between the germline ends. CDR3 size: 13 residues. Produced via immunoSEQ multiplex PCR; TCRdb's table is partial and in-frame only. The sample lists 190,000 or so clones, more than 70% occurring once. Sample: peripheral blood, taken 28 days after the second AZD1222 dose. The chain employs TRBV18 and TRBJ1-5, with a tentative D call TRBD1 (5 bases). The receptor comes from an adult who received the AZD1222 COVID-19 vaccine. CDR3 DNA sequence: TGTGCCAGCTCACCTGGGGGGGATCAGCCCCAGCATTTT. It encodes CASSPGGDQPQHF.